This is a list of T cell receptor beta chains from one sample in a study of metastatic and nonmetastatic thyroid tumors. TCRdb reanalyzed the PCR reads with MiXCR. The sample shows tens of thousands of clones, approximately 12% of them seen only once. The sample consisted of tumor tissue. These receptor sequences come from a female donor with papillary thyroid cancer or a benign thyroid nodule (not recorded which). Some clones in this sample may be carry-over from other donors' samples. The CDR3 runs from the conserved cysteine through the conserved F or W. The D gene is left open where the match is weak. Some rows mark clone size as missing; the rest say once, few, many or name a class of expanded clone.

abundance	v_gene	d_gene	j_gene	len	CDR3aa	CDR3nt
many	TRBV7-8	NA	TRBJ1-1	13	CASSFQGTPWAFF	TGTGCCAGCAGCTTCCAGGGGACGCCCTGGGCTTTCTTT
many	TRBV11-3	TRBD2	TRBJ2-1	14	CASSLQAGVNEQFF	TGTGCCAGCAGCTTACAAGCGGGAGTCAATGAGCAGTTCTTC
many	TRBV28	NA	TRBJ2-7	14	CASSLFPTEGEQYF	TGTGCCAGCAGTCTATTCCCGACAGAGGGCGAGCAGTACTTC
many	TRBV10-3	TRBD2	TRBJ2-1	15	CAISEVASGSNEQFF	TGTGCCATCAGTGAGGTGGCTAGCGGGTCCAATGAGCAGTTCTTC
NA	TRBV6-2/TRBV6-3	NA	TRBJ2-5	13	CASSQTREETQHF	TGTGCCAGCAGTCAGACTCGAGAAGAGACCCAGCACTTC
NA	TRBV5-1	TRBD2	TRBJ2-7	20	CASSLGGVMTSALPIYEQYF	TGCGCCAGCAGCTTAGGAGGGGTGATGACTAGCGCTCTCCCCATCTACGAGCAGTACTTC
many	TRBV30	NA	TRBJ1-2	11	CAWRVPYGYTF	TGTGCCTGGAGGGTTCCGTATGGCTACACCTTC
few	TRBV5-4	NA	TRBJ2-7	14	CASSLGFNSYEQYF	TGTGCCAGCAGCTTGGGTTTCAACTCCTACGAGCAGTACTTC
many	TRBV5-4	TRBD1	TRBJ2-7	14	CASMDRGLTYEQYF	TGTGCCAGCATGGACAGGGGGCTGACGTACGAGCAGTACTTC
many	TRBV9	TRBD1	TRBJ2-7	14	CASSPGQGLHEQYF	TGTGCCAGTAGCCCGGGACAGGGTTTGCACGAGCAGTACTTC
many	TRBV6-5	TRBD1	TRBJ2-1	17	CASSTGQGIDNYNEQFF	TGTGCCAGCAGTACGGGACAGGGAATAGACAATTACAATGAGCAGTTCTTC
many	TRBV24-1	NA	TRBJ2-2	14	CATSDLKFTGELFF	TGTGCCACCAGTGATTTAAAGTTCACCGGGGAGCTGTTTTTT
many	TRBV15	NA	TRBJ2-3	16	CATSRSRGGSTDTQYF	TGTGCCACCAGCAGGTCCAGGGGCGGGAGCACAGATACGCAGTATTTT
many	TRBV9	NA	TRBJ1-2	17	CASSPQPGHLPRDGYTF	TGTGCCAGCAGCCCCCAGCCGGGACACTTACCCAGGGATGGCTACACCTTC
many	TRBV2	NA	TRBJ2-3	15	CASTKNGLSTDTQYF	TGTGCCAGCACCAAAAATGGACTGAGCACAGATACGCAGTATTTT
many	TRBV20-1	NA	TRBJ2-1	14	CSASGTPGRNEQFF	TGCAGTGCGTCGGGGACCCCTGGTCGAAATGAGCAGTTCTTC
many	TRBV20-1	TRBD1	TRBJ2-2	13	CSARTGNTGELFF	TGCAGTGCCAGGACAGGGAACACCGGGGAGCTGTTTTTT
NA	TRBV12-3/TRBV12-4	NA	TRBJ2-1	15	CASRRKGVHRNEQFF	TGTGCCAGCAGAAGAAAGGGGGTACACCGAAATGAGCAGTTCTTC
many	TRBV2	TRBD1	TRBJ2-5	12	CASRNRGMPQYF	TGTGCCAGCAGAAACAGGGGAATGCCCCAGTACTTC
many	TRBV5-1	TRBD2	TRBJ2-1	15	CASSLGGGAYNEQFF	TGCGCCAGCAGCTTGGGCGGGGGGGCCTACAATGAGCAGTTCTTC
many	TRBV28	NA	TRBJ2-5	20	CASSLEEATLAIVRGETQYF	TGTGCCAGCAGTTTAGAGGAGGCTACGCTGGCTATCGTGAGGGGAGAGACCCAGTACTTC
few	TRBV6-2/TRBV6-3	NA	TRBJ1-5	17	CASSYRPSGFAVQPQHF	TGTGCCAGCAGTTATAGGCCGTCGGGGTTCGCTGTTCAGCCCCAGCATTTT
few	TRBV10-3	TRBD2	TRBJ2-3	16	CAISESPGGSTDTQYF	TGTGCCATCAGTGAGTCACCGGGAGGAAGTACAGATACTCAGTATTTT
many	TRBV29-1	TRBD1	TRBJ1-1	11	CSVGTGGMAFF	TGCAGCGTTGGGACAGGGGGGATGGCTTTCTTT
many	TRBV5-1	NA	TRBJ1-4	15	CASSRSPATNEKLFF	TGCGCCAGCAGCCGGTCGCCGGCAACTAATGAAAAACTGTTTTTT
NA	TRBV16	TRBD1	TRBJ2-3	16	CASSQSRQGAGDTQYF	TGTGCCAGCAGCCAATCGCGGCAGGGGGCCGGAGATACGCAGTATTTT
many	TRBV5-1	NA	TRBJ1-2	14	CASRETSLDYGYTF	TGCGCCAGCAGGGAGACCTCCCTTGACTATGGCTACACCTTC
NA	TRBV20-1	TRBD1	TRBJ2-7	16	CSQNRGQGCIPYDQYF	TGCAGTCAAAATAGGGGGCAGGGGTGTATACCTTACGATCAGTACTTC
many	TRBV24-1	TRBD2	TRBJ2-1	17	CATSDFPGLAAHNEQFF	TGTGCCACCAGTGATTTCCCCGGTCTAGCGGCTCACAATGAGCAGTTCTTC
many	TRBV4-1	NA	TRBJ1-1	13	CASSRAPPPEAFF	TGCGCCAGCAGCCGGGCACCCCCCCCTGAAGCTTTCTTT
many	TRBV20-1	NA	TRBJ1-3	18	CSARVGGAHDYSGNTIYF	TGCAGTGCTAGAGTCGGGGGGGCTCACGATTACTCTGGAAACACCATATATTTT
many	TRBV12-3/TRBV12-4	NA	TRBJ2-5	14	CASSLHTSSETQYF	TGTGCCAGCAGTTTGCACACAAGTTCGGAGACCCAGTACTTC
many	TRBV19	NA	TRBJ2-1	16	CASSKRTGLQVNEQFF	TGTGCCAGTAGTAAAAGAACGGGGTTACAAGTAAATGAGCAGTTCTTC
many	TRBV18	NA	TRBJ2-2	14	CASSRGRNTGELFF	TGTGCCAGCTCACGGGGCCGAAACACCGGGGAGCTGTTTTTT
many	TRBV11-3	NA	TRBJ2-1	14	CASSLRVSHNEQFF	TGTGCCAGCAGCTTACGCGTCTCCCACAATGAGCAGTTCTTC
many	TRBV5-1	TRBD2	TRBJ2-3	15	CASSSPSGGRDTQYF	TGCGCCAGCAGCTCCCCTAGCGGGGGGAGAGATACGCAGTATTTT
many	TRBV3-1	TRBD1	TRBJ2-7	13	CATEDRGSYEQYF	TGTGCCACCGAGGACAGGGGATCCTACGAGCAGTACTTC
many	TRBV5-5	TRBD1	TRBJ2-7	16	CASSPKVDRGLYEQYF	TGTGCCAGCAGCCCGAAGGTAGACAGGGGGCTGTACGAGCAGTACTTC
many	TRBV12-3/TRBV12-4	NA	TRBJ1-1	14	CASSLASRGTEAFF	TGTGCCAGCAGTTTAGCGTCCAGGGGCACTGAAGCTTTCTTT
many	TRBV3-1	NA	TRBJ1-2	16	CASSPGRNIANYGYTF	TGTGCCAGCAGCCCGGGACGGAATATAGCTAACTATGGCTACACCTTC
NA	TRBV5-1	NA	TRBJ2-7	17	CASSLVGGHGMADEQYF	TGCGCCAGCAGCTTGGTCGGGGGACATGGCATGGCCGACGAGCAGTACTTC
many	TRBV5-1	NA	TRBJ1-4	14	CASSLEGLHEKLFF	TGCGCCAGCAGCTTGGAAGGCCTACATGAAAAACTGTTTTTT
many	TRBV7-9	NA	TRBJ2-1	14	CASSLYKEENEQFF	TGTGCCAGCAGCTTGTATAAAGAGGAAAATGAGCAGTTCTTC
many	TRBV14	NA	TRBJ2-7	15	CASSQGQGWEYEQYF	TGTGCCAGCAGCCAAGGCCAGGGGTGGGAGTACGAGCAGTACTTC